One T cell receptor beta chain is described in this entry. As yet, its antigen is unknown. The sample holds other DNA sequences that translate to the same CDR3. V was shortened by 6 bases and J by 0 bases, with 11 bases between the two germline ends. Germline-derived CDR1 and CDR2 are MNHEY and SMNVEV (reference sequence). This CDR3 comprises 15 residues. This entry comes from a study of T cells and Merkel cell carcinoma outcomes. Assay: immunoSEQ multiplex PCR; the TCRdb copy retains only in-frame clones and omits some. The sample carries roughly 3,300 clones, roughly 92% recorded once. Study outcomes and limitations: Merkel cell carcinoma outcomes were reportedly predicted by repertoire and T-cell density.

This TCR came from a human donor with Merkel cell carcinoma. Sequenced material: tumor tissue from Merkel cell carcinoma. This chain connects TRBV27 to TRBJ1-4; a possible D gene is TRBD1 (6 bases). CDR3 nucleotide sequence: TGTGCCAGCAGAGGGGGGACGGCAACTAATGAAAAACTGTTTTTT. Translated: CASRGGTATNEKLFF.